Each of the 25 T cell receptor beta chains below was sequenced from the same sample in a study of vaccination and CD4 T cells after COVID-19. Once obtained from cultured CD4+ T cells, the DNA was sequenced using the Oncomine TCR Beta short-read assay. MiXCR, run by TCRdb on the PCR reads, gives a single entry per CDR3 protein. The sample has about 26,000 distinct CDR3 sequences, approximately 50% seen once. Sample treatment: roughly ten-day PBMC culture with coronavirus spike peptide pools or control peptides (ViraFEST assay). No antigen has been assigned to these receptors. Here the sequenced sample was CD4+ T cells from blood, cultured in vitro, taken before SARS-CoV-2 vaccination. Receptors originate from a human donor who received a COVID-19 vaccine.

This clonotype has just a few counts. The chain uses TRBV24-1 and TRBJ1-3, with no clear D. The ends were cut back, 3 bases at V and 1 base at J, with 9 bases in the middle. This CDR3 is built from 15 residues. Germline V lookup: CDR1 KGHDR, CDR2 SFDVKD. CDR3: CATSDPSTSGNTIYF. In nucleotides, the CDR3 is TGTGCCACCAGTGATCCCTCAACGTCTGGAAACACCATATATTTT.

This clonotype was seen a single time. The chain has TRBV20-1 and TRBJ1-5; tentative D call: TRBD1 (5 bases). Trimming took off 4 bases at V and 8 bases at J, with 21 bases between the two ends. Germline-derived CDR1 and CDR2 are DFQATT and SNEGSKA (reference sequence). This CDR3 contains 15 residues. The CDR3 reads CSATWPNGGSEPQHF. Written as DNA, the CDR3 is TGCAGTGCTACTTGGCCTAATGGGGGGAGCGAGCCCCAGCATTTT.

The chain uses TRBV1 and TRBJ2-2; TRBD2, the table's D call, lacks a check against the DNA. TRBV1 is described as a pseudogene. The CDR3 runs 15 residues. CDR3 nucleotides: TGCACCAGCATGGCTAGCGGAGCCAGCACCGGGGAGCTGTTTTTT. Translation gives CTSMASGASTGELFF.

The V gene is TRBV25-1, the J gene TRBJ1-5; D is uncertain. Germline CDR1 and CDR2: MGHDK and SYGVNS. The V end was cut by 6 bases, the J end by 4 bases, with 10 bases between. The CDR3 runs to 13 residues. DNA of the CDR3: TGTGCCAGCAGGGGTGATTGGAATCAGCCCCAGCATTTT. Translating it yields CASRGDWNQPQHF. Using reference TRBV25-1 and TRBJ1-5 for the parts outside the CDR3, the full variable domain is EADIYQTPRYLVIGTGKKITLECSQTMGHDKMYWYQQDPGMELHLIHYSYGVNSTEKGDLSSESTVSRIRTEHFPLTLESARPSHTSQYLCASRGDWNQPQHFGDGTRLSIL.

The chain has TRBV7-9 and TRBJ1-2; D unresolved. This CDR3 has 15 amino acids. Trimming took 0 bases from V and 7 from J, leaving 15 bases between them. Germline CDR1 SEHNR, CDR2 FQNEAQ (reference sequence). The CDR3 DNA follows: TGTGCCAGCAGCTTAGCCTCGAATAGGCGGGCTGGCTACACCTTC. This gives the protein CASSLASNRRAGYTF.

The chain's CDR3 is CASDPGGSGYTF. The CDR3 bases are TGTGCCAGCGACCCAGGGGGTAGTGGCTACACCTTC. The J gene is TRBJ1-2, the V gene TRBV6-2 or TRBV6-3, with 7 bases aligning to TRBD1. This CDR3 comprises 12 residues. Germline lookup yields CDR1 MNHEY and CDR2 SVGEGT. J gave up 7 bases and V 8 bases, and 7 bases lay outside the gene matches.

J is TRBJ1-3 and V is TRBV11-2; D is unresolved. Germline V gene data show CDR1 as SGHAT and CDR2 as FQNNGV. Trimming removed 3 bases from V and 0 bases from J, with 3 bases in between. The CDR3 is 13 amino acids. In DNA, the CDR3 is TGTGCCAGCAGCTTCTACTCTGGAAACACCATATATTTT. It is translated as CASSFYSGNTIYF.

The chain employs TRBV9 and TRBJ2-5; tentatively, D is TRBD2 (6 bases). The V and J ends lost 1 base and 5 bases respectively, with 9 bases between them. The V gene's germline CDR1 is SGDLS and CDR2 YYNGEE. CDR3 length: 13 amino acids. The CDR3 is CASSVTSGETQYF. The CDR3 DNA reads TGTGCCAGCAGCGTAACCAGCGGGGAGACCCAGTACTTC.

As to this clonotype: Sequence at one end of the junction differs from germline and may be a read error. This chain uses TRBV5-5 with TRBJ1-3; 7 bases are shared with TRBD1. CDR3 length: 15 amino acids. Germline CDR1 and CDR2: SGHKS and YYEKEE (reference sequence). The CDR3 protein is CASSPPTGYPDTIYF. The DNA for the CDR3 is TGCGCCAGCAGCCCTCCGACAGGGTATCCAGACACCATATATTTT.

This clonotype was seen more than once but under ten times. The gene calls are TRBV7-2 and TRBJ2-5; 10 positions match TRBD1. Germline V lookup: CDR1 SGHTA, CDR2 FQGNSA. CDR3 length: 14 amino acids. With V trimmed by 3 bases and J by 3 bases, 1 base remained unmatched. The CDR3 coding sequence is TGTGCCAGCAGCTTGGGACAGGGGAAAGAGACCCAGTACTTC. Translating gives CASSLGQGKETQYF. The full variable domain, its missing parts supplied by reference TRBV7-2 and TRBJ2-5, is GAGVSQSPSNKVTEKGKDVELRCDPISGHTALYWYRQSLGQGLEFLIYFQGNSAPDKSGLPSDRFSAERTGGSVSTLTIQRTQQEDSAVYLCASSLGQGKETQYFGPGTRLLVL.

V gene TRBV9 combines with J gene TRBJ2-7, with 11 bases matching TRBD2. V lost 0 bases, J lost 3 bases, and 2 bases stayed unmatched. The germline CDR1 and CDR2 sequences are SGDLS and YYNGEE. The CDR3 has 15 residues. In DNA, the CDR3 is TGTGCCAGCAGCGTAGGACTAGCGGGGATCTACGAGCAGTACTTC. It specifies CASSVGLAGIYEQYF.

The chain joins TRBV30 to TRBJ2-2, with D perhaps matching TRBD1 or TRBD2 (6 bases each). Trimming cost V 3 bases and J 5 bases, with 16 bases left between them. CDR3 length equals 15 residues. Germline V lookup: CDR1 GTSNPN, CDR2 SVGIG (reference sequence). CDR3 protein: CAWRLGGLGTGELFF. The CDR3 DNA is TGTGCCTGGAGATTAGGGGGGCTTGGGACCGGGGAGCTGTTTTTT. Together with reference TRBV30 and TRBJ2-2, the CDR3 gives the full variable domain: SQTIHQWPATLVQPVGSPLSLECTVEGTSNPNLYWYRQAAGRGLQLLFYSVGIGQISSEVPQNLSASRPQDRQFILSSKKLLLSDSGFYLCAWRLGGLGTGELFFGEGSRLTVL.

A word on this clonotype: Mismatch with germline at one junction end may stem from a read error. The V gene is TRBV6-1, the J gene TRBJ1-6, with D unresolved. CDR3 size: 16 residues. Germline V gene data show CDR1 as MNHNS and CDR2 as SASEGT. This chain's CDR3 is CASSEQEALHNSPHHF. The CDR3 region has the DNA TGTGCCAGCAGTGAACAGGAGGCTTTACATAATTCACCCCACCACTTT.

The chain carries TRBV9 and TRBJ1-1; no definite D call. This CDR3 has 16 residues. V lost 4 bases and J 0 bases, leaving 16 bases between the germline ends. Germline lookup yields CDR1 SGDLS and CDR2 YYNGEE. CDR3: CASSPQPFTMNTEAFF. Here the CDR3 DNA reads TGTGCCAGCAGCCCCCAACCTTTTACAATGAACACTGAAGCTTTCTTT.

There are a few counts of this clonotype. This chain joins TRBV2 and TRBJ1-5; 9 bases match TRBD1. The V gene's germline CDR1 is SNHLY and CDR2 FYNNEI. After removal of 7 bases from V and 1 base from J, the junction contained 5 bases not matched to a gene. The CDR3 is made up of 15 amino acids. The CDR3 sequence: CASMIDRGSNQPQHF. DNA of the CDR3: TGTGCCAGCATGATCGACAGGGGGAGCAATCAGCCCCAGCATTTT. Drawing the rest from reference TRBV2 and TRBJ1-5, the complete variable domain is EPEVTQTPSHQVTQMGQEVILRCVPISNHLYFYWYRQILGQKVEFLVSFYNNEISEKSEIFDDQFSVERPDGSNFTLKIRSTKLEDSAMYFCASMIDRGSNQPQHFGDGTRLSIL.

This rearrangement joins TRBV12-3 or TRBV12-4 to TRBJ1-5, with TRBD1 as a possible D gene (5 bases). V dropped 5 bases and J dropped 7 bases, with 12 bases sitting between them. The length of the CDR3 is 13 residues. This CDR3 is CASSRGEGQPQHF. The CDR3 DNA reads TGTGCCAGCAGTAGGGGAGAGGGACAGCCCCAGCATTTT.

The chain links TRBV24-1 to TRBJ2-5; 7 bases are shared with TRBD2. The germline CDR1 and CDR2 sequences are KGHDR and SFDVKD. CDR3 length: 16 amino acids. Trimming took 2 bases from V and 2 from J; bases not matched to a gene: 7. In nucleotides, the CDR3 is TGTGCCACCAGTGATTCCTCAGCGGGGAGGCAAGAGACCCAGTACTTC. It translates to CATSDSSAGRQETQYF.

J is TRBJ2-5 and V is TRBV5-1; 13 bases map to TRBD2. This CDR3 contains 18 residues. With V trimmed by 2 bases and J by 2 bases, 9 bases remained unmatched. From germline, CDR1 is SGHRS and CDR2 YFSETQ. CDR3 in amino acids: CASSLLAGGPDPQETQYF. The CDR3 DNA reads TGCGCCAGCAGCTTACTAGCGGGGGGGCCCGACCCTCAAGAGACCCAGTACTTC.

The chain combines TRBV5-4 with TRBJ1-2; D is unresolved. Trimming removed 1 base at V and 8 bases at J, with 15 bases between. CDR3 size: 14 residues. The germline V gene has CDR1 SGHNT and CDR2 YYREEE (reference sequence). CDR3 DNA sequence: TGTGCCAGCAGCTTGCTCCAGGCCTCAGGCGGCTACACCTTC. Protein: CASSLLQASGGYTF.

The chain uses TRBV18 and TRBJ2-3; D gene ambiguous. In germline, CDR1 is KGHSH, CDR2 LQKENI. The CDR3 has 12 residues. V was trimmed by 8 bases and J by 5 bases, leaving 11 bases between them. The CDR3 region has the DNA TGTGCCAGCCGAACCGGGCAAGATACGCAGTATTTT. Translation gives CASRTGQDTQYF.

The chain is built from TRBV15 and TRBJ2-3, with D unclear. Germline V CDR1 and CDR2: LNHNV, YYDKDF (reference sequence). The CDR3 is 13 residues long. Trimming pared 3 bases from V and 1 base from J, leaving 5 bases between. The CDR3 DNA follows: TGTGCCACCAGCAGGGACGGCACAGATACGCAGTATTTT. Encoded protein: CATSRDGTDTQYF.

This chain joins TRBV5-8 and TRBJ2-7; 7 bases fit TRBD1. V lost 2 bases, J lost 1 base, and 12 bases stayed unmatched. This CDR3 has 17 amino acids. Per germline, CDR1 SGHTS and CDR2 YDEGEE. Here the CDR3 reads CASSFRSRGIGSYEQYF. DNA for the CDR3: TGTGCCAGCAGCTTTAGGTCCAGGGGGATAGGGTCCTACGAGCAGTACTTC.

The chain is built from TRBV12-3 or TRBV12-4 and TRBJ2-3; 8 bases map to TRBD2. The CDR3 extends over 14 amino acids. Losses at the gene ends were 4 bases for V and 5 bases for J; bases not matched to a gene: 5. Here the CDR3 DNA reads TGTGCCAGCAGTTACGCGGGGGGTATAGATACGCAGTATTTT. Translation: CASSYAGGIDTQYF.

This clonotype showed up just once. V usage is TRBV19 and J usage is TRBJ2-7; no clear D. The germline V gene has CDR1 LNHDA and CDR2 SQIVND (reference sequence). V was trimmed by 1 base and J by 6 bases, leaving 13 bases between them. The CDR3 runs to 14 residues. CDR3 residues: CASSIGGRAAEQYF. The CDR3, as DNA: TGTGCCAGTAGTATAGGAGGACGGGCCGCCGAGCAGTACTTC.

The CDR3 DNA follows: TGTGCCAGCAGTGCTCTCATCAGAGGCAATCAGCCCCAGCATTTT. It encodes CASSALIRGNQPQHF. V and J are TRBV2 and TRBJ1-5; no definite D call. In germline, CDR1 is SNHLY, CDR2 FYNNEI. This CDR3 has 15 residues. The germline V and J ends were trimmed by 4 bases and 2 bases, with 12 bases remaining between them.